The rows below give T cell receptor beta chains drawn from one sample of a study of blood T cells in healthy people across ages. TCRdb redid the calling of the 5' RACE reads with MiXCR, one entry per CDR3 protein. Of some 290,000 distinct CDR3 sequences listed, roughly 26% are singletons. Material for sequencing was blood. All receptors derive from a woman in her 70s in good health. Both conserved end residues are part of each CDR3. The D gene is left open where the match is weak. Some rows have no size entry. The others give once, few or many, or a class for an expanded clone.

j_gene | d_gene | abundance | v_gene | CDR3nt | CDR3aa
TRBJ2-1 | - | - | TRBV2 | TGTGCCAGCACCGGTGCGGGACGCTACAATGAGCAGTTCTTC | CASTGAGRYNEQFF
TRBJ2-5 | - | - | TRBV14 | TGTGCCAGCCTTAGGTTCCGACCAACCGGGACCCAGTACTTC | CASLRFRPTGTQYF
TRBJ1-6 | - | few | TRBV7-2 | TGTGCCAGCAGCTTAGGCGCCTCACCCCTCCACTTT | CASSLGASPLHF
TRBJ2-5 | - | - | TRBV7-2 | TGTGCCAGCAGCTTTAGTGTTCCAGAGACCCAGTACTTC | CASSFSVPETQYF
TRBJ1-5 | TRBD1 | - | TRBV20-1 | TGCAGTGCCAGGGACAGGGAAACCCAGCCCCAGCATTTT | CSARDRETQPQHF
TRBJ2-5 | - | - | TRBV28 | TGTGCCAGCAGTTTCCAAGGAGGGAAGGATTACTATGAGCAGCTCTTC | CASSFQGGKDYYEQLF
TRBJ2-1 | TRBD2 | few | TRBV9 | TGTGCCAGCAGCGTAGGTAGCGGGAGGGCCCTCGGTTTGAATGAGCAGTTCTTC | CASSVGSGRALGLNEQFF
TRBJ2-5 | - | few | TRBV11-2 | TGTGCCAGCAGCTTAGGACAGATGCCTTTGGAGCAGTACTTC | CASSLGQMPLEQYF
TRBJ2-5 | - | - | TRBV18 | TGTGCCAGCTCACCAGTCGGGCAAGAGACCCAGTACTTC | CASSPVGQETQYF
TRBJ1-1 | - | few | TRBV10-3 | TGTGCCATCAGTGAGTCGGTTAAAGAAGCTTTCTTT | CAISESVKEAFF
TRBJ2-7 | TRBD2 | few | TRBV4-2 | TGTGCCAGCAGCCAAGAAGGGGGGGGTAGCGGGAGTTACGAGCAGTACTTC | CASSQEGGGSGSYEQYF
TRBJ2-1 | - | few | TRBV12-3/TRBV12-4 | TGTGCCAGCAGTTTTGCCAGCTCCTACAATGAGCAGTTCTTC | CASSFASSYNEQFF
TRBJ2-5 | - | few | TRBV7-2 | TGTGCCAGCAGCCAGACCAGGGGCCAAGAGACCCAGTACTTC | CASSQTRGQETQYF
TRBJ2-7 | TRBD2 | - | TRBV6-2/TRBV6-3 | TGTGCCAGCAGTTACTATCCGGGAGGCGAGCAGTACTTC | CASSYYPGGEQYF
TRBJ2-1 | TRBD2 | - | TRBV20-1 | TGCAGTGCTAAAAGAGCGGGAGGGCTCGGGCCCTACAATGAGCAGTTCTTC | CSAKRAGGLGPYNEQFF
TRBJ2-3 | - | - | TRBV20-1 | TGCAGTGCTAGAGTCCCCGTTGAGGTAGGGCTGGATACGCAGTATTTT | CSARVPVEVGLDTQYF
TRBJ2-7 | - | few | TRBV6-1 | TGTGCCAGCAGCCCATTCCACCGGGACCGGGCGGCCGAGCAGTACTTC | CASSPFHRDRAAEQYF
TRBJ1-2 | TRBD1 | once | TRBV7-2 | TGTGCCAGCAGCCCACCGGGACAGGGTAACCCCTATGGCTACACCTTC | CASSPPGQGNPYGYTF
TRBJ2-2 | TRBD2 | few | TRBV20-1 | TGCAGTGCTAGAACTAGCGGGAGTCCCCCCGGGGAGCTGTTTTTT | CSARTSGSPPGELFF
TRBJ1-6 | - | - | TRBV21-1 | TGTGCCAGCAGCAAACGGGCGAGGTGGGAGTCACCCCTCCACTTT | CASSKRARWESPLHF
TRBJ2-7 | - | - | TRBV27 | TGTGCCAGCAGTCGGGACTGGGAGAACGAGCAGTACTTC | CASSRDWENEQYF
TRBJ2-7 | - | many | TRBV7-2 | TGTGCCAGCAGCGTACAACAGGGAAACGAGCAGTACTTC | CASSVQQGNEQYF
TRBJ2-1 | - | - | TRBV5-6 | TGTGCCAGCAGCTTTTTGCATGCGAATGAGCAGTTCTTC | CASSFLHANEQFF
TRBJ1-2 | - | many | TRBV5-1 | TGCGCCAGCAGCCCAAGCCTGGGAAGGGTGGATGGCTACACCTTC | CASSPSLGRVDGYTF
TRBJ1-1 | - | - | TRBV7-9 | TGTGCCAGCAGCCCACAGGGCCGGAACACTGAAGCTTTCTTT | CASSPQGRNTEAFF
TRBJ2-7 | TRBD2 | - | TRBV28 | TGTGCCAGCAGTTTTCAAGCGGGAGTGGACGAGCAGTACTTC | CASSFQAGVDEQYF
TRBJ2-1 | - | many | TRBV11-3 | TGTGCCAGCAGCTCTGGACAGTCCGCTATGAATGAGCAGTTCTTC | CASSSGQSAMNEQFF
TRBJ2-1 | TRBD2 | - | TRBV28 | TGTGCCAGCAGCACGGGACTAGCGGGAATCTACGATGAGCAGTTCTTC | CASSTGLAGIYDEQFF
TRBJ2-5 | - | - | TRBV28 | TGTGCCAGCAGTTTAGGGGGAACAGTTCAAGAGACCCAGTACTTC | CASSLGGTVQETQYF
TRBJ2-4 | - | many | TRBV20-1 | TGCAGTGCTATGCAGTTAGCCAAAAACATTCAGTACTTC | CSAMQLAKNIQYF
TRBJ2-4 | - | few | TRBV5-6 | TGTGCCAGCAGTCCCGGGATGGCGGACAAAAACATTCAGTACTTC | CASSPGMADKNIQYF
TRBJ2-5 | - | - | TRBV5-1 | TGCGCCAGCAGCGGGAGAGGGACATTACAAGAGACCCAGTACTTC | CASSGRGTLQETQYF
TRBJ1-1 | - | many | TRBV4-2 | TGTGCCAGCTCACCAGAGGGGTTGAACACTGAAGCTTTCTTT | CASSPEGLNTEAFF
TRBJ2-7 | TRBD1 | few | TRBV6-5 | TGTGCCAGCAGTAGGGACAGATACTACGAGCAGTACTTC | CASSRDRYYEQYF
TRBJ2-5 | - | - | TRBV5-1 | TGCGCCAGCAGCTTGGGGAGTAAAAACCGCGGTTTGGACCAGTACTTC | CASSLGSKNRGLDQYF